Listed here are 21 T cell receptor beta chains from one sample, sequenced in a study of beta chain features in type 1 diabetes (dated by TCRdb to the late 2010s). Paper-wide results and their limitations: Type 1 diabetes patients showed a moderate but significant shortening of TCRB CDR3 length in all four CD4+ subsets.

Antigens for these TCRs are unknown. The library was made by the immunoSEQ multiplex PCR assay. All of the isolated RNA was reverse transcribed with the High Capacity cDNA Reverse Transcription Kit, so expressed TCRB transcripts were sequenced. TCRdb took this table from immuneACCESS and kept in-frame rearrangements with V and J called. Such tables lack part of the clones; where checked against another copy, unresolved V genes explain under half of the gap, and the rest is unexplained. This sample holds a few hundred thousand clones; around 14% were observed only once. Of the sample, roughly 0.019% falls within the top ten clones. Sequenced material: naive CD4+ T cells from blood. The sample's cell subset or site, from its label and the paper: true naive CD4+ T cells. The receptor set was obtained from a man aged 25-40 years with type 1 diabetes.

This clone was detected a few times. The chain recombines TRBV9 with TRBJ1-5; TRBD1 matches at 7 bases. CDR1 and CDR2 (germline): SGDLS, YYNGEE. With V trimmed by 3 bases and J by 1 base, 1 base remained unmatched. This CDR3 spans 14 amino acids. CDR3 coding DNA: TGTGCCAGCAGCGCACAGGGGAGCAATCAGCCCCAGCATTTT. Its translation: CASSAQGSNQPQHF. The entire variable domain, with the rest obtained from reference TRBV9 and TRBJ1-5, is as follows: DSGVTQTPKHLITATGQRVTLRCSPRSGDLSVYWYQQSLDQGLQFLIQYYNGEERAKGNILERFSAQQFPDLHSELNLSSLELGDSALYFCASSAQGSNQPQHFGDGTRLSIL.

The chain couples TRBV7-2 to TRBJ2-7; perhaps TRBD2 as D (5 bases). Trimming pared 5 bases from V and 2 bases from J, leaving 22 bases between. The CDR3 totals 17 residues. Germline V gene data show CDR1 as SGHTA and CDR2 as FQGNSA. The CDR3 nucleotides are TGTGCCAGCAGCCCCGGACTGATTCCGCGTACACCCTACGAGCAGTACTTC. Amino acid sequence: CASSPGLIPRTPYEQYF.

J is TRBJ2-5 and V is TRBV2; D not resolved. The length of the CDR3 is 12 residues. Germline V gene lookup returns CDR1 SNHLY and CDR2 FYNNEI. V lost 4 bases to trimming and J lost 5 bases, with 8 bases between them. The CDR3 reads CASSAAQETQYF. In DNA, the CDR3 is TGTGCCAGCAGTGCAGCGCAGGAGACCCAGTACTTC.

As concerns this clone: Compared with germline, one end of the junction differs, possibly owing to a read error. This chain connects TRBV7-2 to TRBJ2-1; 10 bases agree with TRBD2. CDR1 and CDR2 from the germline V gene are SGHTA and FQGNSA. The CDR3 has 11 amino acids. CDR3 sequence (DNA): TGTGCCAGCAGCCAAGCGGGAGGGCCCGTCTTC. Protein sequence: CASSQAGGPVF.

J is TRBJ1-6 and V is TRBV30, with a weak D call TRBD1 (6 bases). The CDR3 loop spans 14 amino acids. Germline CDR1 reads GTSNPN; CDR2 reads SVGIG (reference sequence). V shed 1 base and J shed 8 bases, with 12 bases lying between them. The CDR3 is CAWSGEQGDSPLHF. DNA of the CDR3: TGTGCCTGGAGTGGTGAACAGGGAGATTCACCCCTCCACTTT.

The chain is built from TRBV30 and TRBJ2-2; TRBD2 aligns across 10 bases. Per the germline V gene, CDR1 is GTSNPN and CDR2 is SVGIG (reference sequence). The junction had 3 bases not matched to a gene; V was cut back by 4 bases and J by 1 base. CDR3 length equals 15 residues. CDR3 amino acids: CAWKLAGGNTGELFF. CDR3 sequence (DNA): TGTGCCTGGAAATTAGCGGGAGGGAACACCGGGGAGCTGTTTTTT.

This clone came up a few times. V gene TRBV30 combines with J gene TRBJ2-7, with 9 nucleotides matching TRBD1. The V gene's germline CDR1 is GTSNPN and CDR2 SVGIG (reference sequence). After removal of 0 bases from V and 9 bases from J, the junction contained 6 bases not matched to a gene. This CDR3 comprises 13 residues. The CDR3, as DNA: TGTGCCTGGAGTGTGGACAGGGGCCAAGGGCAGTACTTC. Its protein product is CAWSVDRGQGQYF.

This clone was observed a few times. This chain's CDR3 is CASSSYSGTNEKLFF. The CDR3 DNA is TGTGCCAGCAGCTCCTACAGTGGGACTAATGAAAAACTGTTTTTT. This chain joins TRBV7-6 and TRBJ1-4; D call uncertain. The CDR3 is 15 residues long. Germline CDR1 and CDR2: SGHVS and FNYEAQ. V shed 4 bases and J shed 2 bases, with 11 bases lying between them.

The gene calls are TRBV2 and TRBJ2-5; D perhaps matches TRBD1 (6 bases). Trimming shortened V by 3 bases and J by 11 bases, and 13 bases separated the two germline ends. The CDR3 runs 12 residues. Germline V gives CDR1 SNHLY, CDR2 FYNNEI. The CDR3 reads CASSDRGPGQYF. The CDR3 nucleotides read TGTGCCAGCAGTGACAGGGGCCCGGGGCAGTACTTC. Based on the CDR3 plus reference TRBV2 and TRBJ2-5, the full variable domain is EPEVTQTPSHQVTQMGQEVILRCVPISNHLYFYWYRQILGQKVEFLVSFYNNEISEKSEIFDDQFSVERPDGSNFTLKIRSTKLEDSAMYFCASSDRGPGQYFGPGTRLLVL.

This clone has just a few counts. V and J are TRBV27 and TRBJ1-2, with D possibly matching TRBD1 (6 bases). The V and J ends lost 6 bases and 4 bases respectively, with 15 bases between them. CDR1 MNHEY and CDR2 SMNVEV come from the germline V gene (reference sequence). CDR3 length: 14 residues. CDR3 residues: CASRTPGQPYGYTF. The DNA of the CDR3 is TGTGCCAGCAGAACACCCGGACAGCCCTATGGCTACACCTTC.

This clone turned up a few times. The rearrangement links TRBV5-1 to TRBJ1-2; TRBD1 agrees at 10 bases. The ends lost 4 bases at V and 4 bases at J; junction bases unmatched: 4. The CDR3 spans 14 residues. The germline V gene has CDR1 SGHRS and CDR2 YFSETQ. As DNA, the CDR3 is TGCGCCAGCAGCGGACGACAGGGGGCCTATGGCTACACCTTC. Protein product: CASSGRQGAYGYTF.

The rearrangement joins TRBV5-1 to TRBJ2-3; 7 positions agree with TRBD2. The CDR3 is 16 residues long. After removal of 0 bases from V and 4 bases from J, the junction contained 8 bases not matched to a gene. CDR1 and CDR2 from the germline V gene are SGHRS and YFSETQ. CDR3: CASSLEPAGSSDTQYF. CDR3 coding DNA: TGCGCCAGCAGCTTGGAACCAGCGGGAAGCTCAGATACGCAGTATTTT. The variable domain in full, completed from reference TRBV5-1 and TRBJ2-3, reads KAGVTQTPRYLIKTRGQQVTLSCSPISGHRSVSWYQQTPGQGLQFLFEYFSETQRNKGNFPGRFSGRQFSNSRSEMNVSTLELGDSALYLCASSLEPAGSSDTQYFGPGTRLTVL.

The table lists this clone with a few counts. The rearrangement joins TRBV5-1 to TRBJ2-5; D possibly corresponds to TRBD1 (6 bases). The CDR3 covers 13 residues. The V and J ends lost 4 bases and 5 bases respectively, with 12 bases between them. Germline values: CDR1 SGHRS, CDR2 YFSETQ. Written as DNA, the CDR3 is TGCGCCAGCAGCCCTTTGGACAGTGAGACCCAGTACTTC. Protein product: CASSPLDSETQYF.

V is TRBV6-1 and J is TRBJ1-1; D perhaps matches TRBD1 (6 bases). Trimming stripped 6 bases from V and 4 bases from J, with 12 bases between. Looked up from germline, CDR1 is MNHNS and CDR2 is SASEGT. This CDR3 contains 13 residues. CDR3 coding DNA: TGTGCCAGCAGACAGACAGGCAGCACTGAAGCTTTCTTT. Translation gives CASRQTGSTEAFF.

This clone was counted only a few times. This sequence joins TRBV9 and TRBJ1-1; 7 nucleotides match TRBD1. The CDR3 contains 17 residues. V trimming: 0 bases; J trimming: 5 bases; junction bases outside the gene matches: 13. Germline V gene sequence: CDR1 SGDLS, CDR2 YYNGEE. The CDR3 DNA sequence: TGTGCCAGCAGCGTAGGAATGGAGGGGGCTCCCGGAACTGAAGCTTTCTTT. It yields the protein CASSVGMEGAPGTEAFF.

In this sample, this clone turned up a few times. The CDR3 loop reads CASSSGQGAREQYF. CDR3 coding DNA: TGTGCCAGCAGCTCCGGACAGGGGGCGCGAGAGCAGTACTTC. The chain is built from TRBV5-4 and TRBJ2-7, with 11 bases fitting TRBD1. The CDR3 contains 14 residues. Germline assignment: CDR1 SGHNT and CDR2 YYREEE (reference sequence). With 3 bases clipped from V and 7 bases from J, the junction kept 6 bases outside the gene matches.

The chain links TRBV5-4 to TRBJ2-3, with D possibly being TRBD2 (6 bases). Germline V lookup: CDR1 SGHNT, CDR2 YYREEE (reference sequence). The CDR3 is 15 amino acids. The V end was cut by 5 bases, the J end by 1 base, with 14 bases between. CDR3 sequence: CASSPERARTDTQYF. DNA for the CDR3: TGTGCCAGCAGTCCCGAGCGGGCCCGCACAGATACGCAGTATTTT.

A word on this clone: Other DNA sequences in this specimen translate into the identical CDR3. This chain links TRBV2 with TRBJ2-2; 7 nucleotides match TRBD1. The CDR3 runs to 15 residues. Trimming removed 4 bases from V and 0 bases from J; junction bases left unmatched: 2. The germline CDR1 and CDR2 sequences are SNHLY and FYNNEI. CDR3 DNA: TGTGCCAGCAGTGGACAGGGCGCGAACACCGGGGAGCTGTTTTTT. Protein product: CASSGQGANTGELFF.

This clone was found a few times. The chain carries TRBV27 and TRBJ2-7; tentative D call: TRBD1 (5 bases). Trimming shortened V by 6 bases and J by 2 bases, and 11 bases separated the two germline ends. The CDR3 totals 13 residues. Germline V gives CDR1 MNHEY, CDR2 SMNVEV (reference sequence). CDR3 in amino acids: CASSLQATYEQYF. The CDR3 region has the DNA TGTGCCAGCAGCCTACAGGCGACCTACGAGCAGTACTTC.

CDR3 DNA sequence: TGCGCCAGCAGCCTAGGGACTCTCCCGAGGGGCACTGAAGCTTTCTTT. This translates into CASSLGTLPRGTEAFF. This rearrangement joins TRBV5-1 to TRBJ1-1; D possibly corresponds to TRBD1 (5 bases). V was shortened by 4 bases and J by 4 bases, with 20 bases between the two germline ends. Germline CDR1 reads SGHRS; CDR2 reads YFSETQ. The CDR3 loop spans 16 amino acids.

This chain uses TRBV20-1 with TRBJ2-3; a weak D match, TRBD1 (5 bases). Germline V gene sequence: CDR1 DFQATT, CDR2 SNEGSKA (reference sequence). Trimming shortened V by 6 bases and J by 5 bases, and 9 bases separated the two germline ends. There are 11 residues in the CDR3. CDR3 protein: CSAQGEDTQYF. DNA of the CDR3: TGCAGTGCCCAAGGGGAAGATACGCAGTATTTT.